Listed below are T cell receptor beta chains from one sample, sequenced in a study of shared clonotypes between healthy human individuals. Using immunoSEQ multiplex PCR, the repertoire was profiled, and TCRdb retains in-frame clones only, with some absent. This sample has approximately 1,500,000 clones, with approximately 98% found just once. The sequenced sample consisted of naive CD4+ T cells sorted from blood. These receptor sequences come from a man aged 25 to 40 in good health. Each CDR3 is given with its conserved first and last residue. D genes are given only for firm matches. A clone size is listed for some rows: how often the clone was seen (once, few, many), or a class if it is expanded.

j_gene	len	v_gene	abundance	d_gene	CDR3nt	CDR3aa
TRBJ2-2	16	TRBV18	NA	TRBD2	TGTGCCAGCTCACCACGGAGCGGGGGGAACACCGGGGAGCTGTTTTTT	CASSPRSGGNTGELFF
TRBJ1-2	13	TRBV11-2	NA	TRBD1	TGTGCCAGCAGCTCGGACAGGGGTTATGGCTACACCTTC	CASSSDRGYGYTF
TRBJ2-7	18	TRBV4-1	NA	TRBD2	TGCGCCAGCAGCCACCACAGCGGGAGCGGCGGGGCGTCCTACGAGCAGTACTTC	CASSHHSGSGGASYEQYF
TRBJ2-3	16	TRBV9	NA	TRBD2	TGTGCCAGCAGCACTCATCTAGCGGGAGGTACAGATACGCAGTATTTT	CASSTHLAGGTDTQYF
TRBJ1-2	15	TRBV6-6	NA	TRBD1	TGTGCCACCACGGACAGGGAGGCATCAAGCTATGGCTACACCTTC	CATTDREASSYGYTF
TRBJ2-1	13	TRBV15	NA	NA	TGTGCCACCGGGGACGTAACCTACAATGAGCAGTTCTTC	CATGDVTYNEQFF
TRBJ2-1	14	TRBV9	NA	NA	TGTGCCAGCAGCGGAAGGGGCATCTTGAATGAGCAGTTCTTC	CASSGRGILNEQFF
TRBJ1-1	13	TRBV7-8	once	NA	TGTGCCAGTAAACATCGGGGTGTCACTGAAGCTTTCTTT	CASKHRGVTEAFF
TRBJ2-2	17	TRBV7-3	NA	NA	TGTGCCAGCAGCTTAAACCGGGATACGGTTGTTTCCGGGGAGCTGTTTTTT	CASSLNRDTVVSGELFF
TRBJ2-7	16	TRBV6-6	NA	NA	TGTGCCAGCAGTCGAAGGAGAGACGGCGCCCTTGATGAGCAGTACTTC	CASSRRRDGALDEQYF
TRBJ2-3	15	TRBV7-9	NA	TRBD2	TGTGCCAGCAGCTCTAGCGGGAGTTTGACAGATACGCAGTATTTT	CASSSSGSLTDTQYF
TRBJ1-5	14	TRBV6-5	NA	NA	TGTGCCAGCAGTTACTCACCCGTCAATCAGCCCCAGCATTTT	CASSYSPVNQPQHF
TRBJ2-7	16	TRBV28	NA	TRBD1	TGTGCCAGCAGTAAACAAACAGGGGGCCCGCCGTACGAGCAGTACTTC	CASSKQTGGPPYEQYF
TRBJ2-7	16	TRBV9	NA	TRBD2	TGTGCCAGCAGCGTTACGGTAGCGGGAGGGCCCTACGAGCAGTACTTC	CASSVTVAGGPYEQYF
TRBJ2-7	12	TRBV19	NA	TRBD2	TGTGCCAGTAGGGCTAGCGGGAAACCCCGGTACTTC	CASRASGKPRYF
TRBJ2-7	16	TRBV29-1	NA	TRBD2	TGCAGCGTGGGACTAGCGGGAGGGGGGAAGTCCTACGAGCAGTACTTC	CSVGLAGGGKSYEQYF
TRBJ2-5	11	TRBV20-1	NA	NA	TGCAGTGCTAGCCCGGCAGAGACCCAGTACTTC	CSASPAETQYF
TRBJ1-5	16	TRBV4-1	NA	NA	TGCGCCAGCAGCCAGGCGACAGTCGGTAGCAATCAGCCCCAGCATTTT	CASSQATVGSNQPQHF
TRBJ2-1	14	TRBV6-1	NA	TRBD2	TGTGCCAGCAGTGACCGGGACTACTACAATGAGCAGTTCTTC	CASSDRDYYNEQFF
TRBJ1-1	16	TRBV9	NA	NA	TGTGCCAGCAGCCCCCCATACCGGGCCTTGAACACTGAAGCTTTCTTT	CASSPPYRALNTEAFF
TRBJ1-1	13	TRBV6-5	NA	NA	TGTGCCAGCAGGCTTGATCCTACCAATGAAGCTTTCTTT	CASRLDPTNEAFF
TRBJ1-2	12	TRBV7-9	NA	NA	TGTGCCAGCAGCTTCGCGGGGGTCTTCTACACCTTC	CASSFAGVFYTF
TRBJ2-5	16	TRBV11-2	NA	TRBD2	TGTGCCAGCAGCGCTCGGGGTAGCGGGTGGGGGGAGACCCAGTACTTC	CASSARGSGWGETQYF
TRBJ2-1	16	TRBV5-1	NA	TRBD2	TGCGCCAGCAGCTTGGCCGGGACTAGACACTACAATGAGCAGTTCTTC	CASSLAGTRHYNEQFF
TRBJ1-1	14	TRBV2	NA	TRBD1	TGTGCCAGCACCAGGGGGCGCGAATGGACTGAAGCTTTCTTT	CASTRGREWTEAFF
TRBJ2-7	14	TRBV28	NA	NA	TGTGCCAGCAGTTTGCCCGACAGTCGCTACGAGCAGTACTTC	CASSLPDSRYEQYF
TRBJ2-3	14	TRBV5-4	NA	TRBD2	TGTGCCAGCAGCCTCGGGACTAGTGCAGATACGCAGTATTTT	CASSLGTSADTQYF
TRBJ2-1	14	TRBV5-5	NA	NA	TGTGCCAGCAGCTTGGGCCGACATATGGGTGAGCAGTTCTTC	CASSLGRHMGEQFF
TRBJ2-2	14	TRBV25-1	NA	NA	TGTGCCAGCAGTGGATTGGGCCCGACCGGGGAGCTGTTTTTT	CASSGLGPTGELFF
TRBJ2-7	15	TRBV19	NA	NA	TGTGCCAGTAGTATAGGAGGCGGTTTCTCCTACGAGCAGTACTTC	CASSIGGGFSYEQYF
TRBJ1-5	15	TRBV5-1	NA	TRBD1	TGCGCCAGCAGCCCTGGGACAGGCAGTAATCAGCCCCAGCATTTT	CASSPGTGSNQPQHF
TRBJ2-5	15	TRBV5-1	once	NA	TGCGCCAGCAGCTTGGGGGAAGAGGGCCAAGAGACCCAGTACTTC	CASSLGEEGQETQYF
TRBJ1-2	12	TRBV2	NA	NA	TGTGCCAGCCGGACGGAGGACTATGGCTACACCTTC	CASRTEDYGYTF
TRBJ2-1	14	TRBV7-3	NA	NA	TGTGCCAGCAGCCTGGCGCCACTAGGAAATGAGCAGTTCTTC	CASSLAPLGNEQFF
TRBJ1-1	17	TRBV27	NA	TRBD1	TGTGCCAGCAGTTTTTCCGGACAGGGTTATAGGAGGACTGAAGCTTTCTTT	CASSFSGQGYRRTEAFF
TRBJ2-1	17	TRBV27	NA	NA	TGTGCCAGCAGTACGGGGAGTGAGCGGAGCTCCTACAATGAGCAGTTCTTC	CASSTGSERSSYNEQFF
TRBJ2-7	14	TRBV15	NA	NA	TGTGCCACCAGCAGAGACCCGGTCCCCTACGAGCAGTACTTC	CATSRDPVPYEQYF
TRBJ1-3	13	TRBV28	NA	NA	TGTGCCAGCAGTTCGGCAGGTCCAAACACCATATATTTT	CASSSAGPNTIYF
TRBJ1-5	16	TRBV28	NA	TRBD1	TGTGCCAGCAGTTTTGCCGGACAGGCTTCAAGCCAGCCCCAGCATTTT	CASSFAGQASSQPQHF
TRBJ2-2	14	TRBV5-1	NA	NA	TGCGCCACTAAGAGTGGGACCTACACCGGGGAGCTGTTTTTT	CATKSGTYTGELFF
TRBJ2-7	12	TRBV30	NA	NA	TGTGCCGGGGGGGCAAGGACTGGCGAGCAGTACTTC	CAGGARTGEQYF
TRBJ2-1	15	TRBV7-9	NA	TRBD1	TGTGCCAGCAGCCACACGACAGGGGGGGCCGATGAGCAGTTCTTC	CASSHTTGGADEQFF
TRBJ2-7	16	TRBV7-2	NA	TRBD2	TGTGCCAGCAGCTCTGCTCGACTAGCGGGACTTTACGAGCAGTACTTC	CASSSARLAGLYEQYF
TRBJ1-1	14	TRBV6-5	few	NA	TGTGCCAGCACCGGACACGAAGAGAACACTGAAGCTTTCTTT	CASTGHEENTEAFF
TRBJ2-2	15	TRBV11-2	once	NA	TGTGCCAGCAGCTCCGGGACAATTAACACCGGGGAGCTGTTTTTT	CASSSGTINTGELFF
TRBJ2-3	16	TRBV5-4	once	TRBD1	TGTGCCAGCAGCAGTGGACAGGGGCGTAGCACAGATACGCAGTATTTT	CASSSGQGRSTDTQYF
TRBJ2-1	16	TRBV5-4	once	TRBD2	TGTGCCAGCAGCTTATCGGTAGCGGGAGGGGCCAATGAGCAGTTCTTC	CASSLSVAGGANEQFF
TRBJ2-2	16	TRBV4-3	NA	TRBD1	TGCGCCAGCAGCGAACAGGGGGGATTAGGGACCGGGGAGCTGTTTTTT	CASSEQGGLGTGELFF
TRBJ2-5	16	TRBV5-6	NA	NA	TGTGCCAGCAGCGCCCGGGACGTTTTTCAGATCGAGACCCAGTACTTC	CASSARDVFQIETQYF